These 17 T cell receptor beta chains originate from one sample sequenced in a study of shared clonotypes between healthy human individuals. Generated by immunoSEQ multiplex PCR, the TCRdb table keeps only in-frame clones and is missing some. The table records roughly 2.5 million clones, roughly nine tenths of them present only once. Sequences were obtained from naive CD4+ T cells sorted from blood. The subset is: CD45RA+ positively selected. These TCRs come from a man between 18 and 29 years old in good health.

This chain uses TRBV6-5 with TRBJ2-1; 10 bases agree with TRBD2. Trimming took 11 bases from V and 3 from J; bases not matched to a gene: 4. Germline V lookup: CDR1 MNHEY, CDR2 SVGAGI. The CDR3 covers 13 residues. The CDR3 reads CAARTSGYNEQFF. DNA of the CDR3: TGTGCCGCCCGGACTAGCGGCTACAATGAGCAGTTCTTC.

The chain employs TRBV6-5 and TRBJ2-7; possibly TRBD1 for D (5 bases). The germline V and J ends were trimmed by 2 bases and 0 bases, with 11 bases remaining between them. CDR3 size: 15 residues. From germline, CDR1 is MNHEY and CDR2 SVGAGI. The CDR3 spells CASSYRPGHSYEQYF. For the CDR3, the DNA is TGTGCCAGCAGTTACCGCCCCGGACACTCCTACGAGCAGTACTTC.

CDR3 residues: CASSLDIPSTDTQYF. The CDR3 DNA is TGCGCCAGCAGCTTGGACATACCTAGCACAGATACGCAGTATTTT. This chain uses TRBV5-1 with TRBJ2-3; no definite D call. This CDR3 comprises 15 residues. Trimming removed 0 bases at V and 0 bases at J, with 8 bases between. Germline values: CDR1 SGHRS, CDR2 YFSETQ.

The chain uses TRBV5-6 and TRBJ2-5; tentatively, D is TRBD1 (6 bases). V lost 4 bases and J 0 bases, leaving 7 bases between the germline ends. CDR3 size: 13 residues. CDR1 is SGHDT, CDR2 YYEEEE, per germline. CDR3 in DNA: TGTGCCAGCAGCAGGGACAACCAAGAGACCCAGTACTTC. This translates into CASSRDNQETQYF.

The chain uses TRBV29-1 and TRBJ2-5; D is unclear. The CDR3 totals 13 residues. With 1 base removed from V and 1 base from J, the gap between germline ends came to 7 bases. Germline CDR1 and CDR2: SQVTM and ANQGSEA. CDR3 sequence: CSVEVSIQETQYF. In DNA form, the CDR3 reads TGCAGCGTTGAAGTCTCGATCCAAGAGACCCAGTACTTC. Full variable domain (rest looked up from reference TRBV29-1 and TRBJ2-5): SAVISQKPSRDICQRGTSLTIQCQVDSQVTMMFWYRQQPGQSLTLIATANQGSEATYESGFVIDKFPISRPNLTFSTLTVSNMSPEDSSIYLCSVEVSIQETQYFGPGTRLLVL.

The V gene is TRBV21-1, the J gene TRBJ1-2. TRBV21-1 is classified as a pseudogene. This CDR3 has 14 residues. Written as DNA, the CDR3 is TGTGCCAGCAGCCAGCAGGGACGGTACTATGGCTACACCTTC. Translation gives CASSQQGRYYGYTF.

The V call is TRBV4-3, the J call TRBJ1-1; TRBD1 agrees at 7 bases. The CDR3 has 14 amino acids. CDR1 and CDR2 (germline): LGHNA, YSLEER. J gave up 5 bases and V 2 bases, and 5 bases lay outside the gene matches. CDR3 bases: TGCGCCAGCAGCCAAATCAACAGGGGAACTGAAGCTTTCTTT. It codes for CASSQINRGTEAFF.

This rearrangement joins TRBV4-1 to TRBJ1-4; TRBD1 matches 7 bases. J lost 8 bases, V lost 2 bases, and 14 bases had no gene match. Germline V gene lookup returns CDR1 MGHRA and CDR2 YSYEKL. This CDR3 has 17 amino acids. The CDR3 DNA reads TGCGCCAGCAGCCAACGCCCCACAGGGGTTGGCGAAGAAAAACTGTTTTTT. It is translated as CASSQRPTGVGEEKLFF.

The CDR3 DNA is TGCGCCAGCAGCTCGGGGGGCTATAGCACAGATACGCAGTATTTT. Protein sequence: CASSSGGYSTDTQYF. The J gene is TRBJ2-3, the V gene TRBV5-1; D is possibly TRBD2 (7 bases). Germline CDR1 is SGHRS and CDR2 is YFSETQ. CDR3 length equals 15 residues. Trimming stripped 3 bases from V and 0 bases from J, with 11 bases between.

The genes are TRBV6-1 and TRBJ2-2; 8 bases are a match to TRBD1. V gave up 5 bases and J gave up 2 bases; unmatched junction bases: 4. Per the germline V gene, CDR1 is MNHNS and CDR2 is SASEGT. The CDR3 totals 15 residues. The CDR3 loop reads CASSRTGSNTGELFF. CDR3 bases: TGTGCCAGCAGTCGGACAGGGAGTAACACCGGGGAGCTGTTTTTT.

To note about this clone: Different DNA sequences within this sample yield the same CDR3. J is TRBJ2-7 and V is TRBV15; TRBD1 agrees at 10 bases. This CDR3 is built from 15 residues. V was pared by 1 base and J by 1 base, with 1 base of the junction left unmatched. Per the germline V gene, CDR1 is LNHNV and CDR2 is YYDKDF (reference sequence). CDR3 amino acids: CATSRGGQGSYEQYF. DNA for the CDR3: TGTGCCACCAGCAGAGGGGGACAGGGGTCCTACGAGCAGTACTTC.

The CDR3 coding sequence is TGTGCCGCACAGGGAGGGAATTCACCCCTCCACTTT. Protein: CAAQGGNSPLHF. V and J are TRBV10-3 and TRBJ1-6, with D possibly being TRBD1 (6 bases). V gave up 11 bases and J gave up 7 bases, with 12 bases separating them. The CDR3 has 12 residues. The germline CDR1 and CDR2 sequences are ENHRY and SYGVKD.

The J gene is TRBJ2-1, the V gene TRBV11-2; a possible D gene is TRBD2 (5 bases). V was shortened by 6 bases and J by 10 bases, with 10 bases between the two germline ends. The CDR3 consists of 11 residues. Germline V gene sequence: CDR1 SGHAT, CDR2 FQNNGV. CDR3 loop: CASRTGIEQFF. The CDR3 DNA follows: TGTGCCAGCAGGACCGGGATCGAGCAGTTCTTC. The full variable domain, in which reference TRBV11-2 and TRBJ2-1 provide the parts outside the CDR3, is EAGVAQSPRYKIIEKRQSVAFWCNPISGHATLYWYQQILGQGPKLLIQFQNNGVVDDSQLPKDRFSAERLKGVDSTLKIQPAKLEDSAVYLCASRTGIEQFFGPGTRLTVL.

V gene TRBV10-3 combines with J gene TRBJ2-7; 8 bases are a match to TRBD2. CDR1 is ENHRY and CDR2 is SYGVKD in the germline V gene. The CDR3 length is 15 residues. Trimming removed 0 bases from V and 6 bases from J; junction bases left unmatched: 7. This CDR3 is CAISESWRGDSEQYF. The CDR3 nucleotides read TGTGCCATCAGTGAGTCCTGGCGGGGGGACTCCGAGCAGTACTTC.

The table lists this clone with a count of one. The chain couples TRBV30 to TRBJ2-1; no firm D call. The V end was cut by 0 bases, the J end by 9 bases, with 6 bases between. This CDR3 contains 11 residues. Per germline, CDR1 GTSNPN and CDR2 SVGIG (reference sequence). The CDR3 loop reads CAWSVKSEQFF. CDR3 coding DNA: TGTGCCTGGAGTGTGAAATCTGAGCAGTTCTTC.

The chain has TRBV10-3 and TRBJ1-2; 9 nucleotides align to TRBD1. CDR3 length: 14 amino acids. Per the germline V gene, CDR1 is ENHRY and CDR2 is SYGVKD. The junction had 6 bases not matched to a gene; V was cut back by 8 bases and J by 2 bases. As DNA, the CDR3 is TGTGCCATCGCGGGACAGGGCCAAAACTATGGCTACACCTTC. This translates into CAIAGQGQNYGYTF.

The rearrangement links TRBV6-5 to TRBJ1-2, with D possibly matching TRBD1 (5 bases). The CDR3 has 15 residues. Germline V gene data show CDR1 as MNHEY and CDR2 as SVGAGI. Trimming removed 6 bases from V and 0 bases from J, with 14 bases in between. The DNA for the CDR3 is TGTGCCAGCAGCCCGTCGGGGCACTCTAACTATGGCTACACCTTC. Translating it yields CASSPSGHSNYGYTF.